The rows below give T cell receptor beta chains drawn from one sample of a study of response to subunit inactivated influenza vaccine. Using its own MiXCR run on the RT-PCR reads, TCRdb lists one record per CDR3 protein. The sample contains 450,000 to 500,000 distinct CDR3 sequences, approximately 9.9% of which appear only once. The sample here was PBMCs from blood, taken roughly 6 weeks after vaccination. Receptor source: a man aged 50-59 years who received an inactivated influenza vaccine. Both conserved end residues are part of each CDR3. Each record gives: J gene, clone size, V gene, D gene, CDR3 protein, CDR3 DNA. A D gene is named only where the DNA matches it firmly. For some rows the clone size is stated as once, few or many, or as a class when expanded; others skip it.

j_gene: TRBJ1-5; abundance: few; v_gene: TRBV15; d_gene: .; CDR3aa: CATSSGHTNQPQHF; CDR3nt: TGTGCCACCAGCAGCGGGCATACCAATCAGCCCCAGCATTTT
j_gene: TRBJ1-2; abundance: few; v_gene: TRBV12-3/TRBV12-4; d_gene: .; CDR3aa: CASSKGLANYGYTF; CDR3nt: TGTGCCAGCTCGAAGGGGTTAGCTAACTATGGCTACACCTTC
j_gene: TRBJ2-3; abundance: few; v_gene: TRBV5-1; d_gene: TRBD2; CDR3aa: CASSSPLKRLAGASTDTQYF; CDR3nt: TGCGCCAGCAGCTCACCACTTAAACGACTAGCGGGGGCCAGCACAGATACGCAGTATTTT
j_gene: TRBJ1-2; abundance: many; v_gene: TRBV7-9; d_gene: TRBD1; CDR3aa: CASSFTHRSTGEIGYTF; CDR3nt: TGTGCCAGCAGCTTTACCCACCGAAGTACAGGGGAAATTGGCTACACCTTC
j_gene: TRBJ1-1; abundance: .; v_gene: TRBV5-1; d_gene: .; CDR3aa: CASSFGRSNTEAFF; CDR3nt: TGCGCCAGCAGCTTCGGACGGTCGAACACTGAAGCTTTCTTT
j_gene: TRBJ2-2; abundance: .; v_gene: TRBV19; d_gene: .; CDR3aa: CASSKTGLATGELFF; CDR3nt: TGTGCCAGTAGCAAAACGGGTCTAGCGACCGGGGAGCTGTTTTTT
j_gene: TRBJ2-3; abundance: few; v_gene: TRBV4-2; d_gene: .; CDR3aa: CASSQGVPPTDTQYF; CDR3nt: TGTGCCAGCAGCCAAGGGGTCCCTCCTACAGATACGCAGTATTTT
j_gene: TRBJ2-5; abundance: .; v_gene: TRBV20-1; d_gene: TRBD2; CDR3aa: CSARTPGLAGGVQYF; CDR3nt: TGCAGTGCTAGAACACCGGGACTAGCGGGGGGGGTGCAGTACTTC
j_gene: TRBJ1-1; abundance: .; v_gene: TRBV14; d_gene: .; CDR3aa: CASSQDTGRSSEAFF; CDR3nt: TGTGCCAGCAGCCAAGATACAGGGCGCTCTTCTGAAGCTTTCTTT
j_gene: TRBJ1-1; abundance: few; v_gene: TRBV5-1; d_gene: TRBD1; CDR3aa: CASSFQGARETEAFF; CDR3nt: TGCGCCAGCAGCTTCCAGGGGGCGCGTGAGACTGAAGCTTTCTTT
j_gene: TRBJ2-3; abundance: many; v_gene: TRBV4-3; d_gene: .; CDR3aa: CASSQVVLLGAQYF; CDR3nt: TGCGCCAGCAGCCAAGTCGTCCTTCTTGGTGCGCAGTATTTT
j_gene: TRBJ2-5; abundance: few; v_gene: TRBV4-1; d_gene: .; CDR3aa: CASSGSTEQGTQYF; CDR3nt: TGCGCCAGCAGCGGAAGCACCGAACAGGGGACCCAGTACTTC
j_gene: TRBJ1-2; abundance: many; v_gene: TRBV20-1; d_gene: TRBD1; CDR3aa: CSAGQGVGYGYTF; CDR3nt: TGCAGTGCAGGACAGGGAGTTGGCTATGGCTACACCTTC